This TCR beta chain was found in a study of response to subunit inactivated influenza vaccine (dated by TCRdb to about 2018). Regarding the complete study: The study used deep quantitative T cell receptor repertoire profiling to track responses to a trivalent subunit inactivated influenza vaccine.

The germline V gene supplies CDR1 ENHRY and CDR2 SYGVKD. Trimming accounts for 6 bases at V and 4 bases at J, while the number of junction bases matched to no gene is 3. Including the terminal cysteine and phenylalanine, the CDR3 comprises 14 residues. Of the read, only the CDR3 DNA is kept; its 42 bases are in frame from base 1. This clonotype was seen repeatedly, ten times or more. What antigen it recognizes has not been identified. Nothing much larger sits one base from this clone, and base qualities are not available. Libraries came from RT-PCR. The instrument was an Illumina HiSeq 2500. The public reads were quality trimmed at Q25 with fastp and then assembled into clones with MiXCR by TCRdb, keeping productive beta chains. Rows are combined by CDR3 protein, so each entry shows the most common genes and DNA. In all, the sample holds 500,000 to 750,000 distinct CDR3 sequences, and 13% to 15% of those were seen once. The top ten clones comprise more than 9.5% of the sample.

Study-wide conclusions, independent of this receptor: It was suggested by the authors that each seasonal influenza vaccination may recruit only a limited number of new T cells.

The material was PBMCs from blood, obtained 12 days after vaccination. The sequence joins TRBV10-3 to TRBJ2-6, with 7 bases matching TRBD1. The clonotype was recovered from a man in his forties or fifties who received an inactivated influenza vaccine. Donor details come from another sample of the same person, matched by shared clones. CDR3 sequence: CAIRQGTGANVLTF. The DNA sequence is given as TGTGCCATCAGACAGGGGACAGGGGCCAACGTCCTGACTTTC.